This entry describes one T cell receptor (beta chain). This entry belongs to a study of blood T cells in healthy people across ages. The germline V gene encodes CDR1 SGDLS and CDR2 YYNGEE. V lost 2 bases to trimming and J lost 2 bases; unmatched junction nucleotides: 3. CDR3 length equals 15 residues. A sample-barcoded 5' primer and a J-beta primer mix were used in a second PCR of roughly 7 to 12 cycles. CDR3-containing paired-end reads numbering at least 2.5 million came from each sample. TCRdb passed the 5' RACE reads through MiXCR, listing each CDR3 protein once. The table has about 780,000 distinct CDR3 sequences, around half seen once; the top ten hold about a sixth.

The sequenced sample was blood. The receptor was isolated from a man of 80 years or more in good health. This chain links TRBV9 with TRBJ2-3; 9 positions agree with TRBD2. The CDR3 reads CASSVSGSHTDTQYF. The CDR3 nucleotides are TGTGCCAGCAGCGTTAGCGGGAGTCACACAGATACGCAGTATTTT. Variable domain in full (rest from reference TRBV9 and TRBJ2-3): DSGVTQTPKHLITATGQRVTLRCSPRSGDLSVYWYQQSLDQGLQFLIQYYNGEERAKGNILERFSAQQFPDLHSELNLSSLELGDSALYFCASSVSGSHTDTQYFGPGTRLTVL.